Detailed here is one TCR beta chain. In the PCR, 60 Vbeta and 13 Jbeta primers were used. Assay used: immunoSEQ multiplex PCR; TCRdb lists only in-frame clones, some missing. The sample holds some 150,000 clones; almost 80% are singletons and the top ten take 6.3%. This specimen belongs to a study of cytomegalovirus exposure and HLA in healthy donors. Germline values: CDR1 SGHRS, CDR2 YFSETQ. The CDR3 is 15 residues long. Losses at the gene ends were 5 bases for V and 1 base for J; bases not matched to a gene: 5. This TCR derives from a middle-aged man in good health and CMV-seropositive. Sequencing used PBMCs. The chain joins TRBV5-1 to TRBJ2-5, with 10 bases aligning to TRBD2. The CDR3 here is CASRPTSGAQETQYF. The CDR3 DNA reads TGCGCCAGCAGACCTACTAGCGGGGCCCAAGAGACCCAGTACTTC.